Each of the 29 T cell receptor beta chains below was sequenced from the same sample in a study of CD8+CD57+ T cells in acquired aplastic anemia. Genomic DNA, serving as template, underwent TCR beta VDJ and CDR3 profiling. TCRdb re-analysed the reads in MiXCR, keeping a single row per CDR3 protein. Of just over 200,000 distinct CDR3 sequences listed, less than 75% are singletons. It was patients with CD8+CD57+ cell expansion by flow cytometry who were chosen for sequencing. Sequencing input: sorted CD4+, CD8+, or CD8+CD57+ T cells (not recorded which) from PBMCs. The origin of the receptors is a human donor with aplastic anemia.

The rearrangement uses TRBV24-1 and TRBJ1-1; D is possibly TRBD1 (5 bases). The CDR3 is made up of 14 amino acids. Trimming pared 9 bases from V and 3 bases from J, leaving 16 bases between. Germline V gene sequence: CDR1 KGHDR, CDR2 SFDVKD. DNA for the CDR3: TGTGCCACCGAAGGTGGGGGTGGAGACACTGAAGCTTTCTTT. It translates to CATEGGGGDTEAFF.

The chain uses TRBV9 and TRBJ1-1; no definite D call. V was cut by 5 bases and J by 9 bases, with 11 bases left in between. This CDR3 spans 11 amino acids. Germline values: CDR1 SGDLS, CDR2 YYNGEE. DNA of the CDR3: TGTGCCAGCAGAGAGAGACTACAAGCTTTCTTT. This encodes CASRERLQAFF.

The rearrangement links TRBV2 to TRBJ1-2; D gene unclear. Trimming shortened V by 3 bases and J by 1 base, and 15 bases separated the two germline ends. CDR3 length equals 16 residues. Germline V CDR1 and CDR2: SNHLY, FYNNEI. The CDR3 spells CASSDRGLGVNYGYTF. CDR3 sequence (DNA): TGTGCCAGCAGTGATCGTGGGTTGGGAGTTAACTATGGCTACACCTTC.

This sequence joins TRBV12-3 or TRBV12-4 and TRBJ2-1; the match to TRBD1 covers 9 bases. V shed 5 bases and J 10 bases; nucleotides not matched to a gene: 12. This CDR3 has 15 amino acids. The CDR3 bases are TGTGCCAGCAGTCCCGGGACAGGGCTTTCCTACGAGCAGTTCTTC. Amino acid sequence: CASSPGTGLSYEQFF.

The rearrangement joins TRBV20-1 to TRBJ2-3, with 7 bases fitting TRBD2. Unmatched junction bases numbered 6, after V lost 3 bases and J lost 0 bases. This CDR3 region has 15 residues. Germline assignment: CDR1 DFQATT and CDR2 SNEGSKA (reference sequence). The CDR3 here is CSARASGLSTDTQYF. DNA for the CDR3: TGCAGTGCTAGGGCTAGCGGTCTTAGCACAGATACGCAGTATTTT.

The genes are TRBV2 and TRBJ1-2; D is undetermined. The CDR3 is 13 residues long. Germline values: CDR1 SNHLY, CDR2 FYNNEI. The ends were cut back, 0 bases at V and 7 bases at J, with 9 bases in the middle. The DNA of the CDR3 is TGTGCCAGCAGTGAAGCGTCTTATAGTGGCTACACCTTC. This gives the protein CASSEASYSGYTF.

J is TRBJ2-1 and V is TRBV7-9; D ambiguous. Deletions cut 0 bases from V and 2 bases from J, with 5 bases between. The germline gives CDR1 SEHNR, CDR2 FQNEAQ (reference sequence). CDR3 length: 14 residues. The CDR3 DNA reads as TGTGCCAGCAGCTTAGCGTATCCCTACAATGAGCAGTTCTTC. Translation gives CASSLAYPYNEQFF. The full variable domain, in which reference TRBV7-9 and TRBJ2-1 provide the parts outside the CDR3, is DTGVSQNPRHKITKRGQNVTFRCDPISEHNRLYWYRQTLGQGPEFLTYFQNEAQLEKSRLLSDRFSAERPKGSFSTLEIQRTEQGDSAMYLCASSLAYPYNEQFFGPGTRLTVL.

This clonotype was seen more than once but under ten times. V usage is TRBV12-5 and J usage is TRBJ1-1; D gene uncertain. The ends were cut back, 7 bases at V and 3 bases at J, with 6 bases in the middle. The CDR3 contains 11 residues. Germline CDR1 and CDR2: LGHNT and FRNRAP. CDR3 DNA: TGTGCTAGTGCCGGACACACTGAAGCTTTCTTT. Its protein is CASAGHTEAFF.

In this sample, this clonotype turned up once. This chain joins TRBV15 and TRBJ1-5; perhaps TRBD1 as D (5 bases). This CDR3 comprises 17 residues. Trimming stripped 0 bases from V and 3 bases from J, with 15 bases between. Germline CDR1 is LNHNV and CDR2 is YYDKDF (reference sequence). CDR3 protein: CATSREDTRQLNQPQHF. DNA of the CDR3: TGTGCCACCAGCAGAGAAGATACAAGACAGCTCAATCAGCCCCAGCATTTT. Looking up the rest from reference TRBV15 and TRBJ1-5 gives the full variable domain: DAMVIQNPRYQVTQFGKPVTLSCSQTLNHNVMYWYQQKSSQAPKLLFHYYDKDFNNEADTPDNFQSRRPNTSFCFLDIRSPGLGDTAMYLCATSREDTRQLNQPQHFGDGTRLSIL.

This clonotype came up a few times. V and J are TRBV2 and TRBJ1-6, with unresolved D. The V and J ends lost 7 bases and 9 bases respectively, with 7 bases between them. The length of the CDR3 is 11 residues. Germline loops: CDR1 SNHLY, CDR2 FYNNEI. Written as DNA, the CDR3 is TGTGCCAGCAAGGGAAGTTCACCCCTCCACTTT. Translating it yields CASKGSSPLHF. Filled out from reference TRBV2 and TRBJ1-6, the complete variable domain reads EPEVTQTPSHQVTQMGQEVILRCVPISNHLYFYWYRQILGQKVEFLVSFYNNEISEKSEIFDDQFSVERPDGSNFTLKIRSTKLEDSAMYFCASKGSSPLHFGNGTRLTVT.

The table lists this clonotype with many counts. The chain combines TRBV30 with TRBJ1-2; D is unclear. The CDR3 spans 12 residues. Trimming shortened V by 5 bases and J by 2 bases, and 9 bases separated the two germline ends. Germline V lookup: CDR1 GTSNPN, CDR2 SVGIG (reference sequence). The CDR3 loop reads CAWSPGNYGYTF. Written as DNA, the CDR3 is TGTGCCTGGTCCCCAGGAAACTATGGCTACACCTTC.

The chain is built from TRBV7-9 and TRBJ2-7; 9 nucleotides match TRBD2. The germline gives CDR1 SEHNR, CDR2 FQNEAQ (reference sequence). V trimming: 5 bases; J trimming: 5 bases; junction bases outside the gene matches: 10. The CDR3 extends over 15 amino acids. CDR3 in amino acids: CASSLGAGGINEQYF. In DNA, the CDR3 is TGTGCCAGCAGCCTCGGAGCGGGGGGAATCAACGAGCAGTACTTC.

The rearrangement uses TRBV29-1 and TRBJ2-3, with D tentatively TRBD1 (5 bases). CDR3 length equals 13 residues. Trimming pared 1 base from V and 14 bases from J, leaving 19 bases between. CDR1 and CDR2 (germline): SQVTM, ANQGSEA. This CDR3 is CSVEGAGLHGPYF. The CDR3 coding sequence is TGCAGCGTTGAAGGGGCAGGGCTCCACGGGCCGTATTTT.

The chain joins TRBV5-1 to TRBJ1-6; possibly TRBD1 for D (6 bases). The CDR3 sequence is 15 residues long. The germline gives CDR1 SGHRS, CDR2 YFSETQ. With 4 bases removed from V and 3 bases from J, the gap between germline ends came to 11 bases. The CDR3: CASSGGTFYNSPLHF. The CDR3 DNA is TGCGCCAGCAGCGGGGGGACATTCTATAATTCACCCCTCCACTTT.

This sequence joins TRBV5-4 and TRBJ1-1; unclear D gene. This CDR3 region has 16 residues. Germline lookup yields CDR1 SGHNT and CDR2 YYREEE (reference sequence). The V and J ends lost 0 bases and 1 base respectively, with 13 bases between them. The CDR3 loop is CASSLEGVRRNTEAFF. CDR3 nucleotides: TGTGCCAGCAGCTTGGAGGGTGTGAGGAGGAACACTGAAGCTTTCTTT.

V and J are TRBV19 and TRBJ2-7, with 7 bases identical to TRBD2. This CDR3 has 15 residues. Germline CDR1 LNHDA, CDR2 SQIVND (reference sequence). Losses at the gene ends were 4 bases for V and 0 bases for J; bases not matched to a gene: 6. The CDR3 sequence is CASSKTSVSSYEQYF. Here the CDR3 DNA reads TGTGCCAGTAGTAAAACTAGCGTCAGCTCCTACGAGCAGTACTTC. The entire variable domain, with the rest obtained from reference TRBV19 and TRBJ2-7, is as follows: DGGITQSPKYLFRKEGQNVTLSCEQNLNHDAMYWYRQDPGQGLRLIYYSQIVNDFQKGDIAEGYSVSREKKESFPLTVTSAQKNPTAFYLCASSKTSVSSYEQYFGPGTRLTVT.

Only a few counts were recorded for this clonotype. V gene TRBV2 combines with J gene TRBJ1-2; D is possibly TRBD1 (5 bases). This CDR3 spans 14 amino acids. Germline CDR1 is SNHLY and CDR2 is FYNNEI. The V and J ends lost 1 base and 7 bases respectively, with 13 bases between them. CDR3 DNA sequence: TGTGCCAGCAGTGAAGGGGGGAAAAGTATTGGCTACACCTTC. Protein: CASSEGGKSIGYTF.

V usage is TRBV29-1 and J usage is TRBJ2-3, with 9 bases lining up with TRBD2. This CDR3 region has 14 residues. V trimming: 2 bases; J trimming: 1 base; junction bases outside the gene matches: 1. From germline, CDR1 is SQVTM and CDR2 ANQGSEA. In DNA form, the CDR3 reads TGCAGCGTTGAAAGGACTAGCGGCACAGATACGCAGTATTTT. It yields the protein CSVERTSGTDTQYF.

This sequence joins TRBV4-3 and TRBJ2-5; tentative D call: TRBD1 (6 bases). The CDR3 runs 19 residues. CDR1 and CDR2 (germline): LGHNA, YSLEER. V lost 1 base to trimming and J lost 3 bases, with 24 bases between them. DNA of the CDR3: TGCGCCAGCAGCCAAGGGGTGACCGGATCTATTGAGGGGGAAGAGACCCAGTACTTC. It yields the protein CASSQGVTGSIEGEETQYF.

This clonotype has a count of ten or more. The V and J genes are TRBV19 and TRBJ1-3, with no clear D. The CDR3 consists of 13 residues. Germline CDR1 is LNHDA and CDR2 is SQIVND (reference sequence). Trimming left V 6 bases short and J 2 bases short, with 8 bases between. The DNA for the CDR3 is TGTGCCAGTAGCCTTATGGCTGGAAACACCATATATTTT. It encodes CASSLMAGNTIYF.

This chain uses TRBV7-9 with TRBJ1-2, with a possible D match to TRBD1 (6 bases). The germline gives CDR1 SEHNR, CDR2 FQNEAQ (reference sequence). The V end was cut by 5 bases, the J end by 8 bases, with 15 bases between. This CDR3 region has 13 residues. The chain's CDR3 is CASSETGGQGYTF. As DNA, the CDR3 is TGTGCCAGCAGCGAAACGGGGGGGCAAGGCTACACCTTC.

The rearrangement links TRBV9 to TRBJ1-1, with D possibly TRBD1 on 6 matching bases. The CDR3 is made up of 13 amino acids. The V and J ends lost 4 bases and 8 bases respectively, with 15 bases between them. Germline V gives CDR1 SGDLS, CDR2 YYNGEE. The CDR3 DNA follows: TGTGCCAGCAGCCCGTGGACAGTAAGAGAAGCTTTCTTT. Its translation is CASSPWTVREAFF.

Note on this clonotype: A junction end diverges from the germline sequence, so it may reflect a read error. The chain recombines TRBV5-6 with TRBJ1-6, with D perhaps TRBD1 (5 bases). Germline loops: CDR1 SGHDT, CDR2 YYEEEE. CDR3 length: 18 amino acids. The CDR3 loop reads CTSSLVSTASSYNSPLHF. The CDR3, as DNA: TGTACCAGCAGCTTGGTGTCGACAGCTAGCTCCTATAATTCACCCCTCCACTTT.

The chain employs TRBV14 and TRBJ2-5; 12 positions match TRBD2. V shed 4 bases, J shed 5 bases, and the junction held 5 bases outside the gene matches. This CDR3 contains 15 residues. From germline, CDR1 is SGHDN and CDR2 FVKESK. The CDR3 is CASSPLAGGHETQYF. The CDR3 nucleotides are TGTGCCAGCAGCCCCCTAGCGGGAGGGCACGAGACCCAGTACTTC.

This clonotype has at least ten counts. CDR3 protein: CASSFVGELFF. For the CDR3, the DNA is TGTGCCAGCAGTTTTGTTGGGGAGCTGTTTTTT. The chain has TRBV12-3 or TRBV12-4 and TRBJ2-2; D unclear. The length of the CDR3 is 11 residues. Trimming took 3 bases from V and 8 from J, leaving 4 bases between them.

The chain has TRBV20-1 and TRBJ1-6; a possible D gene is TRBD1 (5 bases). Germline CDR1 and CDR2: DFQATT and SNEGSKA (reference sequence). The germline V and J ends were trimmed by 6 bases and 11 bases, with 11 bases remaining between them. The CDR3 consists of 11 residues. The CDR3 DNA is TGCAGTGCCAGCCAGGGTACACCCCTCCACTTT. Residues: CSASQGTPLHF.

The chain is built from TRBV7-2 and TRBJ2-3; 7 positions match TRBD2. The CDR3 is 15 amino acids. V gave up 3 bases and J gave up 2 bases; unmatched junction bases: 5. Germline CDR1 SGHTA, CDR2 FQGNSA. The DNA for the CDR3 is TGTGCCAGCAGCTTCGGGCGGGGGTTCACAGATACGCAGTATTTT. Translation gives CASSFGRGFTDTQYF.

Points on this clonotype: Relative to the germline gene, one junction end is altered; a read error may explain this. This chain uses TRBV24-1 with TRBJ1-1; D not certain. CDR1 and CDR2 from the germline V gene are KGHDR and SFDVKD. The CDR3 spans 13 residues. The CDR3 nucleotides are TGTGCCACCACCGAGGGCGTGAACACTGAAGCTTCCTTT. Protein sequence: CATTEGVNTEASF.

The CDR3 region is CSASFWDRGFYEQYF. As DNA, the CDR3 is TGCAGTGCTAGTTTCTGGGACAGGGGATTCTACGAGCAGTACTTC. This chain connects TRBV20-1 to TRBJ2-7; 10 bases align to TRBD1. Germline assignment: CDR1 DFQATT and CDR2 SNEGSKA (reference sequence). This CDR3 contains 15 residues. J was trimmed by 3 bases and V by 3 bases; bases with no gene match: 8.